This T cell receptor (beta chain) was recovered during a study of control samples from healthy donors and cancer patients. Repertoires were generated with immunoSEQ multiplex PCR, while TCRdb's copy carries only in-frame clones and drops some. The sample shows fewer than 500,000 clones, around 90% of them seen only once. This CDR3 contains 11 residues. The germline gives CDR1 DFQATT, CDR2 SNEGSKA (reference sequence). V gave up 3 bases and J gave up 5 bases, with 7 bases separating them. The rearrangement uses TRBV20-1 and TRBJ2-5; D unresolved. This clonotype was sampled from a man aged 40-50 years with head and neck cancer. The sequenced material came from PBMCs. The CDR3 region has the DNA TGCAGTGCTAGTGAAGCGGAGACCCAGTACTTC. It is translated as CSASEAETQYF.